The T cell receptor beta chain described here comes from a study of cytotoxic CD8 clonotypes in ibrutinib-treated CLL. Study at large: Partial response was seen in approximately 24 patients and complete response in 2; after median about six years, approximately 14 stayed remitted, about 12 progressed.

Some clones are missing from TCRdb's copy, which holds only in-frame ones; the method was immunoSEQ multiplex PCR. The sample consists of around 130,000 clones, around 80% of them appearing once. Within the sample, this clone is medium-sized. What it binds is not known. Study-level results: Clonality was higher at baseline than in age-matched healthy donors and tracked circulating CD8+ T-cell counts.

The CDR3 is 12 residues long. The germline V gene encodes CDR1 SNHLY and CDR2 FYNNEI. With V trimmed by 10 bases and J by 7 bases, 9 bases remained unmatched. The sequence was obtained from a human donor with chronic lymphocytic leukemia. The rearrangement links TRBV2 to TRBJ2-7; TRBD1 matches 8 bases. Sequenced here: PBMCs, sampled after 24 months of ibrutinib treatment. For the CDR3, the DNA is TGTGCCAACAGGGGGAGGAGTGGAGAGCAGTACTTC. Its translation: CANRGRSGEQYF.